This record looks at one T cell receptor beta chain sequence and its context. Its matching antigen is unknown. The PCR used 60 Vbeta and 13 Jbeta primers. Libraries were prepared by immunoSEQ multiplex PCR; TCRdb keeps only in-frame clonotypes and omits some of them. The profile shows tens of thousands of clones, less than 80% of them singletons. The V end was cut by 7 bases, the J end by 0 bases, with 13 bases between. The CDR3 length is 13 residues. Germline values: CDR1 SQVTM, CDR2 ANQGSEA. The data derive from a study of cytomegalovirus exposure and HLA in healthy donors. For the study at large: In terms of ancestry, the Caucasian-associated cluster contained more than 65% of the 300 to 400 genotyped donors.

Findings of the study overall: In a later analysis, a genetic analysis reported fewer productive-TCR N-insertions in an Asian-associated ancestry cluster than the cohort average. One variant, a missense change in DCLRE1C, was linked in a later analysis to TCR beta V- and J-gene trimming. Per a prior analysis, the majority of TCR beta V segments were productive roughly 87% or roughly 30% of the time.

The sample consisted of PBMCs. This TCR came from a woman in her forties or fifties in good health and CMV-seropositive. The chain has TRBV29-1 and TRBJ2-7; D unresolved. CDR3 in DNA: TGCAGCGCCGAGGCAGCGAGCTCCTACGAGCAGTACTTC. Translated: CSAEAASSYEQYF.